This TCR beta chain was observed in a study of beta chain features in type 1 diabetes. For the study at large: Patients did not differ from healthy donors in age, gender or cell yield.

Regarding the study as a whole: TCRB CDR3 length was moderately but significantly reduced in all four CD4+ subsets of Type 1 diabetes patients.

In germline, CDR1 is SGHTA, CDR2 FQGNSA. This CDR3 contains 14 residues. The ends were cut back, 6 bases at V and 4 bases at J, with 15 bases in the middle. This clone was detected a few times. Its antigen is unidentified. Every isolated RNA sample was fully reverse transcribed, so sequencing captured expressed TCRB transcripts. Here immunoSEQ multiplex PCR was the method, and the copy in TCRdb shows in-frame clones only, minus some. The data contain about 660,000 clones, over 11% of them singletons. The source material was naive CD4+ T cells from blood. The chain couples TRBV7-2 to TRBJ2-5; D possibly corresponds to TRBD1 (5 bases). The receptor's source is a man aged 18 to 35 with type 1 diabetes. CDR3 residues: CASSISRVTETQYF. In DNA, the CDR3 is TGTGCCAGCAGTATCTCCAGGGTAACAGAGACCCAGTACTTC.